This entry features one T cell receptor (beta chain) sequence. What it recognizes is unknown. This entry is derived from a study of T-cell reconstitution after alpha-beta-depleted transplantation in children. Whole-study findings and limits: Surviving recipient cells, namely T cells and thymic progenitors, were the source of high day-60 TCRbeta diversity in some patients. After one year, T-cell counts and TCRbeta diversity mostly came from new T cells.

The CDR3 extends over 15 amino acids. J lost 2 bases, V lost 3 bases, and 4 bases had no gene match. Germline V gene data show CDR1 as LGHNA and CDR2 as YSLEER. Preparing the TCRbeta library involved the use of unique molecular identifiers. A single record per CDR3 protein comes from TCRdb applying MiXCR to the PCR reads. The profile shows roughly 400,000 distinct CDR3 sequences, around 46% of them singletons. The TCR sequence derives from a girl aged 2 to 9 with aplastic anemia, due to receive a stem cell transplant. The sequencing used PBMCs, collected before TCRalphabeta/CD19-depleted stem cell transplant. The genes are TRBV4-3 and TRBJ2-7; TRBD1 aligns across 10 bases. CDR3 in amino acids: CASSQGQGLAYEQYF. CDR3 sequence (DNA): TGCGCCAGCAGCCAGGGACAGGGGTTGGCCTACGAGCAGTACTTC.